This entry lists 22 T cell receptor beta chains sequenced from one sample in a study of CD8+ T cells in alopecia areata. cDNA reverse transcribed from extracted RNA served as the sequencing template. Measured with immunoSEQ multiplex PCR; TCRdb has only the in-frame clones, and not every one. This table holds roughly 100,000 clones, about nine tenths found once. The treatment here: oral pan-JAK inhibitor, 5-10 mg twice daily. This specimen was CD8+ T cells sorted from blood, taken between weeks 30 and 35, from a patient treated with tofacitinib. These TCRs come from a human donor with alopecia areata.

The chain is built from TRBV6-5 and TRBJ1-2; unclear D gene. Germline-derived CDR1 and CDR2 are MNHEY and SVGAGI. Trimming took off 10 bases at V and 6 bases at J, with 15 bases between the two ends. The CDR3 is 12 residues long. DNA for the CDR3: TGTGCCACTGGTCCGGCGGTGGATGGCTACACCTTC. The encoded protein is CATGPAVDGYTF.

The chain links TRBV2 to TRBJ2-3; 9 bases fit TRBD2. Germline CDR1 is SNHLY and CDR2 is FYNNEI. Trimming removed 6 bases from V and 4 bases from J; junction bases left unmatched: 8. CDR3 length: 15 amino acids. CDR3 in amino acids: CASRPEASGADTQYF. CDR3 coding DNA: TGTGCCAGCAGGCCCGAAGCTAGCGGGGCAGATACGCAGTATTTT.

The chain couples TRBV5-1 to TRBJ2-7; D might be TRBD2 (7 bases). The CDR3 sequence is 17 residues long. Germline V gene lookup returns CDR1 SGHRS and CDR2 YFSETQ. Trimming shortened V by 5 bases and J by 4 bases, and 25 bases separated the two germline ends. The CDR3 protein is CASSLGGAGRGLYEQYF. CDR3 DNA: TGCGCCAGCAGTCTGGGAGGGGCAGGCAGGGGCCTATACGAGCAGTACTTC. The full variable domain, in which reference TRBV5-1 and TRBJ2-7 provide the parts outside the CDR3, is KAGVTQTPRYLIKTRGQQVTLSCSPISGHRSVSWYQQTPGQGLQFLFEYFSETQRNKGNFPGRFSGRQFSNSRSEMNVSTLELGDSALYLCASSLGGAGRGLYEQYFGPGTRLTVT.

This rearrangement joins TRBV7-2 to TRBJ2-7; maybe TRBD2 (7 bases). The CDR3 runs to 15 residues. The V end lost 5 bases, the J end lost 6 bases, and 20 bases lay between the germline ends. From germline, CDR1 is SGHTA and CDR2 FQGNSA. The CDR3 coding sequence is TGTGCCAGCAGCCCAGACGGGACACCGGGAGGCGAGCAGTACTTC. This codes for CASSPDGTPGGEQYF.

This clone was seen just once. The rearrangement uses TRBV4-1 and TRBJ2-7; the match to TRBD2 covers 7 bases. This CDR3 has 17 residues. The germline V gene has CDR1 MGHRA and CDR2 YSYEKL. V was clipped by 7 bases and J by 3 bases; unmatched bases: 18. CDR3 coding DNA: TGCGCCAGCACCGAAGGGGTTGAGGCTAGCGGAGTCTACGAGCAGTACTTC. This gives the protein CASTEGVEASGVYEQYF.

V gene TRBV28 combines with J gene TRBJ1-1, with a possible D match to TRBD1 (5 bases). Germline assignment: CDR1 MDHEN and CDR2 SYDVKM. The CDR3 runs to 13 residues. V lost 6 bases to trimming and J lost 6 bases, with 14 bases between them. The CDR3 here is CASSWDFGAEAFF. The CDR3 region has the DNA TGTGCCAGCAGCTGGGACTTTGGCGCTGAAGCTTTCTTT.

This rearrangement joins TRBV27 to TRBJ2-1; D is perhaps TRBD2 (5 bases). The germline gives CDR1 MNHEY, CDR2 SMNVEV (reference sequence). The CDR3 consists of 15 residues. Deletions cut 5 bases from V and 5 bases from J, with 16 bases between. CDR3 DNA: TGTGCCAGCAGTGGCGCGGGTTATACCGACAATGAGCAGTTCTTC. Translating it yields CASSGAGYTDNEQFF.

This clone was recorded only once. This rearrangement joins TRBV2 to TRBJ2-7; D may be TRBD1 or TRBD2 (5 bases each). This CDR3 is built from 15 residues. The germline V gene has CDR1 SNHLY and CDR2 FYNNEI. Trimming shortened V by 3 bases and J by 5 bases, and 17 bases separated the two germline ends. Written as DNA, the CDR3 is TGTGCCAGCAGTGATTCTGAGGGGCCTGGGGACGAGCAGTACTTC. Translated: CASSDSEGPGDEQYF.

This clone was observed a few times. The chain has TRBV2 and TRBJ2-1, with D tentatively TRBD2 (5 bases). The germline V gene has CDR1 SNHLY and CDR2 FYNNEI. Trimming took off 2 bases at V and 2 bases at J, with 10 bases between the two ends. The CDR3 length is 15 residues. In nucleotides, the CDR3 is TGTGCCAGCAGTGAACATAGCGCGACCTACAATGAGCAGTTCTTC. It yields the protein CASSEHSATYNEQFF.

This chain uses TRBV10-3 with TRBJ1-2; D may be TRBD1 (5 bases). V shed 6 bases and J shed 0 bases, with 26 bases lying between them. There are 19 residues in the CDR3. Germline values: CDR1 ENHRY, CDR2 SYGVKD. CDR3 amino acids: CAIRPLNDSPTDTNYGYTF. For the CDR3, the DNA is TGTGCCATCAGGCCCTTAAATGATTCACCGACAGATACTAACTATGGCTACACCTTC.

The chain combines TRBV5-1 with TRBJ2-7; 11 bases align to TRBD2. Germline CDR1 and CDR2: SGHRS and YFSETQ. This CDR3 has 15 residues. Losses at the gene ends were 3 bases for V and 7 bases for J; bases not matched to a gene: 9. The CDR3 protein is CASSSVLAGEREQYF. The CDR3 nucleotides are TGCGCCAGCAGCTCGGTACTAGCGGGGGAAAGAGAGCAGTACTTC.

J is TRBJ2-7 and V is TRBV4-1; D is uncertain. V lost 0 bases to trimming and J lost 3 bases, with 9 bases between them. Germline V lookup: CDR1 MGHRA, CDR2 YSYEKL. This CDR3 comprises 14 residues. CDR3 amino acids: CASSQDSGRYEQYF. CDR3 in DNA: TGCGCCAGCAGCCAAGATAGTGGTCGCTACGAGCAGTACTTC.

V and J are TRBV6-5 and TRBJ2-5; the match to TRBD2 covers 11 bases. Unmatched junction bases numbered 7, after V lost 8 bases and J lost 5 bases. CDR3 length: 14 residues. Germline CDR1 is MNHEY and CDR2 is SVGAGI. This chain's CDR3 is CASLLAGEEETQYF. CDR3 DNA: TGTGCCAGCCTACTAGCGGGGGAGGAGGAGACCCAGTACTTC.

The rearrangement uses TRBV30 and TRBJ1-2; perhaps TRBD1 as D (5 bases). Germline CDR1 is GTSNPN and CDR2 is SVGIG (reference sequence). This CDR3 comprises 15 residues. CDR3 region: CASYLLGPDQGGYTF. CDR3 bases: TGTGCATCCTACCTACTCGGGCCAGATCAGGGCGGCTACACCTTC. The full variable domain, rest sourced from reference TRBV30 and TRBJ1-2, is SQTIHQWPATLVQPVGSPLSLECTVEGTSNPNLYWYRQAAGRGLQLLFYSVGIGQISSEVPQNLSASRPQDRQFILSSKKLLLSDSGFYLCASYLLGPDQGGYTFGSGTRLTVV.

The chain uses TRBV15 and TRBJ2-2; D remains ambiguous. V was shortened by 5 bases and J by 5 bases, with 9 bases between the two germline ends. The CDR3 length is 13 residues. CDR1 is LNHNV, CDR2 YYDKDF, per germline (reference sequence). CDR3 protein: CATSYGETGELFF. CDR3 coding DNA: TGTGCCACCAGCTATGGAGAGACCGGGGAGCTGTTTTTT.

The chain combines TRBV5-1 with TRBJ1-1; TRBD1 matches at 7 bases. The CDR3 extends over 13 amino acids. With V trimmed by 4 bases and J by 3 bases, 3 bases remained unmatched. Per the germline V gene, CDR1 is SGHRS and CDR2 is YFSETQ. Here the CDR3 DNA reads TGCGCCAGCAGCCCAACAGGGGACACTGAAGCTTTCTTT. It specifies CASSPTGDTEAFF.

The V call is TRBV7-2, the J call TRBJ2-3; 9 bases align to TRBD2. The CDR3 runs 15 residues. V trimming: 5 bases; J trimming: 11 bases; junction bases outside the gene matches: 14. Per the germline V gene, CDR1 is SGHTA and CDR2 is FQGNSA. This chain's CDR3 is CASSPPAGGLAVQYF. The CDR3 nucleotides are TGTGCCAGCAGCCCACCAGCAGGGGGACTAGCCGTGCAGTATTTT.

This clone was seen a handful of times. The chain couples TRBV7-3 to TRBJ2-3; 7 nucleotides match TRBD2. Germline V gene lookup returns CDR1 SGHTA and CDR2 FQGTGA. V gave up 5 bases and J gave up 4 bases; unmatched junction bases: 6. This CDR3 comprises 14 residues. The chain's CDR3 is CASSQRGGADTQYF. CDR3 coding DNA: TGTGCCAGCAGCCAGCGGGGTGGTGCAGATACGCAGTATTTT.

The rearrangement uses TRBV5-1 and TRBJ2-3; D call uncertain. The CDR3 runs to 13 residues. CDR1 and CDR2 (germline): SGHRS, YFSETQ. V was cut by 0 bases and J by 8 bases, with 10 bases left in between. In DNA, the CDR3 is TGCGCCAGCAGCTTGGACATTTCCCCTACGCAGTATTTT. Translated, it gives CASSLDISPTQYF.

The chain combines TRBV29-1 with TRBJ1-2; 7 bases are a match to TRBD1. The CDR3 has 13 amino acids. Germline lookup yields CDR1 SQVTM and CDR2 ANQGSEA. Trimming removed 6 bases from V and 3 bases from J; junction bases left unmatched: 7. The CDR3: CSVQWTGYYGYTF. For the CDR3, the DNA is TGCAGCGTCCAGTGGACAGGCTACTATGGCTACACCTTC.

The chain links TRBV5-1 to TRBJ2-7; D not certain. The CDR3 is 13 amino acids. CDR1 is SGHRS, CDR2 YFSETQ, per germline. Trimming took off 5 bases at V and 1 base at J, with 10 bases between the two ends. CDR3 region: CASRGTESYEQYF. CDR3 nucleotides: TGCGCCAGCAGAGGAACAGAGTCCTACGAGCAGTACTTC.

V is TRBV5-6 and J is TRBJ2-1; weak D call: TRBD1 (5 bases). With 4 bases removed from V and 10 bases from J, the gap between germline ends came to 9 bases. CDR3 length equals 11 residues. Germline-derived CDR1 and CDR2 are SGHDT and YYEEEE. The CDR3 is CASSHAGEQFF. DNA of the CDR3: TGTGCCAGCAGCCACGCAGGGGAGCAGTTCTTC.